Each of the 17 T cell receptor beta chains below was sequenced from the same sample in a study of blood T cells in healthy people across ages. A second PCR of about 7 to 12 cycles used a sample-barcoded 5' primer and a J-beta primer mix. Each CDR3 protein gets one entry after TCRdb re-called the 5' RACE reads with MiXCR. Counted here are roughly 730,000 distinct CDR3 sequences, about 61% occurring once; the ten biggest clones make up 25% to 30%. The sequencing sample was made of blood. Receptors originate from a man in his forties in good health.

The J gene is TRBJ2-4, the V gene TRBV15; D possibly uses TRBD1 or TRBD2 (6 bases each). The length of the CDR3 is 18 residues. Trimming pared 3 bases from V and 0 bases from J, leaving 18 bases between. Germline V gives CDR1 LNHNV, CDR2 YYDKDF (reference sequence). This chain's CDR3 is CATSRGGGQQLAKNIQYF. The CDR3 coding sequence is TGTGCCACCAGCAGGGGAGGTGGACAGCAACTAGCCAAAAACATTCAGTACTTC. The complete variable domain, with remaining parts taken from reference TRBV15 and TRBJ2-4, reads DAMVIQNPRYQVTQFGKPVTLSCSQTLNHNVMYWYQQKSSQAPKLLFHYYDKDFNNEADTPDNFQSRRPNTSFCFLDIRSPGLGDTAMYLCATSRGGGQQLAKNIQYFGAGTRLSVL.

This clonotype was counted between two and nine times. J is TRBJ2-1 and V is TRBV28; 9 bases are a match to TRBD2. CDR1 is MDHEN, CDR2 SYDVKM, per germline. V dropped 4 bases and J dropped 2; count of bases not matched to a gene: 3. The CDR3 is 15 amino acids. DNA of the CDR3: TGTGCCAGCAGTTCTAGCGGGATCACCTACAATGAGCAGTTCTTC. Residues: CASSSSGITYNEQFF.

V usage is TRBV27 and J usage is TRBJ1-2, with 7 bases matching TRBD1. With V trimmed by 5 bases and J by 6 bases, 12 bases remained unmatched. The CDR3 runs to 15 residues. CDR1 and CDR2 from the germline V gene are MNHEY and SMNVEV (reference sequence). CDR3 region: CASSQRGRRGDGYTF. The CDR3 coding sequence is TGTGCCAGCAGTCAAAGGGGGCGTAGAGGTGATGGCTACACCTTC.

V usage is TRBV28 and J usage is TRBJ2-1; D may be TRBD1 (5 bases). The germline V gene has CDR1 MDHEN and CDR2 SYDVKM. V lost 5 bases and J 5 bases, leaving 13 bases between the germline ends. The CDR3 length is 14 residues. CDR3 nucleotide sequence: TGTGCCAGCAGTCCTTCAGGGTCCCACAATGAGCAGTTCTTC. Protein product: CASSPSGSHNEQFF.

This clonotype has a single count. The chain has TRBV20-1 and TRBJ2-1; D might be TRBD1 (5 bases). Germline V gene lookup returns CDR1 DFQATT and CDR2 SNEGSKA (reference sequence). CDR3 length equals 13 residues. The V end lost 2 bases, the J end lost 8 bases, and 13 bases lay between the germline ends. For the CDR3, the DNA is TGCAGTGCTAGACGTGGGGCCTCCTATGAGCAGTTCTTC. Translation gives CSARRGASYEQFF.

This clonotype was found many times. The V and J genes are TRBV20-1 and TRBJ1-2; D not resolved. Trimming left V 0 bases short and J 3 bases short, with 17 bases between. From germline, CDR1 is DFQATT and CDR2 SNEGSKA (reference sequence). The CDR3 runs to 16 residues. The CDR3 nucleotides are TGCAGTGCTAGAGATCCCCTGCAGAGGACGGACTATGGCTACACCTTC. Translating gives CSARDPLQRTDYGYTF.

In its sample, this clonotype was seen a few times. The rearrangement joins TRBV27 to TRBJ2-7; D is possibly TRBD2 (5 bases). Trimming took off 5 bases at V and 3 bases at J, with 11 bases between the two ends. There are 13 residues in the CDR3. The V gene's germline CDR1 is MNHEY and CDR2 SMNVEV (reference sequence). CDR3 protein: CASSRTANYEQYF. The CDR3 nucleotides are TGTGCCAGCAGTCGGACTGCAAACTACGAGCAGTACTTC.

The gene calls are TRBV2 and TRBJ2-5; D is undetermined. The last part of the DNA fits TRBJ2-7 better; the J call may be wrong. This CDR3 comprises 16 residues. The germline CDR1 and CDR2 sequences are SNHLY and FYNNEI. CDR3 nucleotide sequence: TGTGCCAGCAGTGTTTTTATGGGCCCGTCCCCCGACGAGCAGTACTTC. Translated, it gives CASSVFMGPSPDEQYF.

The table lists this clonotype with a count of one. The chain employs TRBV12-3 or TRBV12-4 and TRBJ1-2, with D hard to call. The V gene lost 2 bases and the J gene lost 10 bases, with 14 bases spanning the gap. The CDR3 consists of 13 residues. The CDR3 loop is CASSLSFPGDYTF. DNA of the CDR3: TGTGCCAGCAGTTTAAGTTTTCCGGGAGACTACACCTTC.

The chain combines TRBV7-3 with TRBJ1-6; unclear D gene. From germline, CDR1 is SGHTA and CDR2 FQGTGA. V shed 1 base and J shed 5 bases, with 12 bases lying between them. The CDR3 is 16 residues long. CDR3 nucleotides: TGTGCCAGCAGCTTAAATGTCGCGGGGAATAATTCACCCCTCCACTTT. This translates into CASSLNVAGNNSPLHF.

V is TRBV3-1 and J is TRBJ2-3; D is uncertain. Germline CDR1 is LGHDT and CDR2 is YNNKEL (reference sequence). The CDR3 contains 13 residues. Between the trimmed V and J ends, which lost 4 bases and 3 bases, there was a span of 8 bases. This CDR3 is CASSPYETDTQYF. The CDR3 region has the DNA TGTGCCAGCAGCCCTTATGAAACAGATACGCAGTATTTT.

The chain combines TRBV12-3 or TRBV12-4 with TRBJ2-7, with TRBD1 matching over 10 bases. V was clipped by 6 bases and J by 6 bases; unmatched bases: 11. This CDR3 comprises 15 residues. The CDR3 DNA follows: TGTGCCAGCAGCGACATCGGGACAGGGGCCCGCGAGCAGTACTTC. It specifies CASSDIGTGAREQYF.

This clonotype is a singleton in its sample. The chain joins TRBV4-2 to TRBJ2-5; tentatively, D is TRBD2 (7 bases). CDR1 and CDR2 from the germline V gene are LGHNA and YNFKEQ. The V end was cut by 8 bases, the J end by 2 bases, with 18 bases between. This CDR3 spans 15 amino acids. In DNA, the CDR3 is TGTGCCAGCTCCGGGGGGCGGAGATTACAAGAGACCCAGTACTTC. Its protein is CASSGGRRLQETQYF.

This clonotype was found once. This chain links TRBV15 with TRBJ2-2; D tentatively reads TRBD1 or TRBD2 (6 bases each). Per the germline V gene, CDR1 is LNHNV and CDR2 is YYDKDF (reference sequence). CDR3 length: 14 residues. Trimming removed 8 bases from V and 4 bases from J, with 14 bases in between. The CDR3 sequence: CATGNREVTGELFF. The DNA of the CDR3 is TGTGCCACCGGTAACAGGGAGGTCACCGGGGAGCTGTTTTTT.

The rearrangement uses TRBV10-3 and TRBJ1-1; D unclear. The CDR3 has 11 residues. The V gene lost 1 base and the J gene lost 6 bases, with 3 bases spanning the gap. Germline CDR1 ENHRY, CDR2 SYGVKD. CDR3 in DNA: TGTGCCATCAGTGAGTTATCTGAAGCTTTCTTT. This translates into CAISELSEAFF.

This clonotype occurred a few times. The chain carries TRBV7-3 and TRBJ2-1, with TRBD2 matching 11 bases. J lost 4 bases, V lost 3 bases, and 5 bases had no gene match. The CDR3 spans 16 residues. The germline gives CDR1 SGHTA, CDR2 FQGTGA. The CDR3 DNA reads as TGTGCCAGCAGCTTTCCGGGACTAGCGGCTTACAATGAGCAGTTCTTC. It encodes CASSFPGLAAYNEQFF.

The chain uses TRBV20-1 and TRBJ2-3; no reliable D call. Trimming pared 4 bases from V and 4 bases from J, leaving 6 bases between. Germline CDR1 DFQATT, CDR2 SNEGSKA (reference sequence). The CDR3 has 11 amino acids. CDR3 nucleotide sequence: TGCAGTGCTAAGACACCAGATACGCAGTATTTT. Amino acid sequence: CSAKTPDTQYF.